Sequencing of this T cell receptor beta chain was carried out in a study of T-cell reconstitution after alpha-beta-depleted transplantation in children. During its preparation, the TCRbeta library received unique molecular identifiers. From the PCR reads, TCRdb called clonotypes with MiXCR, one entry per CDR3 protein. The sample includes about 400,000 distinct CDR3 sequences, around 15% of them seen just once. The length of the CDR3 is 13 residues. The ends were cut back, 1 base at V and 6 bases at J, with 10 bases in the middle. About this clonotype: Its cognate antigen is unknown.

The study's findings and limits: T-cell counts and diversity were attributed mostly to newly produced T cells one year after transplant.

The sequencing here drew on PBMCs, mostly from graft donor cells, taken 360 days after TCRalphabeta/CD19-depleted stem cell transplant. This chain links TRBV12-3 or TRBV12-4 with TRBJ2-7, with D unclear. This receptor was taken from a boy under three years old who had a stem cell transplant for Wiskott-Aldrich syndrome, so the T cells may come from the graft donor. In nucleotides, the CDR3 is TGTGCCAGCAGTTTAGGGCAGTCTAGCGAGCAGTACTTC. It yields the protein CASSLGQSSEQYF.